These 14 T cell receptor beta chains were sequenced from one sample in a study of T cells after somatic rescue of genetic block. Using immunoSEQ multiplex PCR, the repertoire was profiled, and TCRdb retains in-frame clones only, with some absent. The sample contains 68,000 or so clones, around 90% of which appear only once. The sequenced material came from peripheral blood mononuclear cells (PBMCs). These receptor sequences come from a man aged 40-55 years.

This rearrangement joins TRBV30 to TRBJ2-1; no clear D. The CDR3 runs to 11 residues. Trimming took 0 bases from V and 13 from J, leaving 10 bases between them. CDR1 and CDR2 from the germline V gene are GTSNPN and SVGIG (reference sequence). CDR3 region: CAWSVTAFQFF. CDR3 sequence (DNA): TGTGCCTGGAGTGTAACGGCCTTTCAGTTCTTC.

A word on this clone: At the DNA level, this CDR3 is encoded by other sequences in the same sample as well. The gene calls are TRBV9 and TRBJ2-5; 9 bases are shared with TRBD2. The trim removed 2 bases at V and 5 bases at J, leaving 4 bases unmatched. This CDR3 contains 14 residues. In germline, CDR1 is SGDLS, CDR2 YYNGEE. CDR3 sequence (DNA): TGTGCCAGCAGCGTTAGCGGGGGAGGGGAGACCCAGTACTTC. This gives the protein CASSVSGGGETQYF.

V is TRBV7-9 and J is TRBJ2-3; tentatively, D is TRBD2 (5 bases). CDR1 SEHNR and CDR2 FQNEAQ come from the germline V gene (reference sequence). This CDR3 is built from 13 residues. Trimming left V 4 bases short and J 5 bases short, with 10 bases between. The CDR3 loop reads CASSSDSVDTQYF. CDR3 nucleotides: TGTGCCAGCAGCTCGGACTCTGTAGATACGCAGTATTTT.

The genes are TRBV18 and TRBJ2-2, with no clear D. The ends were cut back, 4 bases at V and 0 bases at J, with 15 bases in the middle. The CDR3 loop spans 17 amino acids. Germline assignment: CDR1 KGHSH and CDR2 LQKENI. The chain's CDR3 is CASSRIGWNANTGELFF. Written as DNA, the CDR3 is TGTGCCAGCTCACGTATCGGCTGGAACGCGAACACCGGGGAGCTGTTTTTT.

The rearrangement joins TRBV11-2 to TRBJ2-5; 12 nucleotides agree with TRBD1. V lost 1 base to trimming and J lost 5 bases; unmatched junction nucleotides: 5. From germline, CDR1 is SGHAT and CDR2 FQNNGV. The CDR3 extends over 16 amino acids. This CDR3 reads CASSLAGQGARETQYF. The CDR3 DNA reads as TGTGCCAGCAGCTTAGCGGGACAGGGGGCGCGGGAGACCCAGTACTTC.

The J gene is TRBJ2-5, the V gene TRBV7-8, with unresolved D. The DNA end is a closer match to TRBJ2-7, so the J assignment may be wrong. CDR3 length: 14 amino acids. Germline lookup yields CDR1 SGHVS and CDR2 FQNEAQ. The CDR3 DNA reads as TGTGCCAGCAGCTTAGGAGACAAGGGTTCCGAGCAGTACTTC. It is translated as CASSLGDKGSEQYF.

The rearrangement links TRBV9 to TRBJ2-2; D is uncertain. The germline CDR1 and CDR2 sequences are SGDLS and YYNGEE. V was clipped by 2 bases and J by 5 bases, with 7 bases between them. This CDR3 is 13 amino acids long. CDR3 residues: CASSVVRTGELFF. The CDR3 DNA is TGTGCCAGCAGCGTCGTTAGGACCGGGGAGCTGTTTTTT.

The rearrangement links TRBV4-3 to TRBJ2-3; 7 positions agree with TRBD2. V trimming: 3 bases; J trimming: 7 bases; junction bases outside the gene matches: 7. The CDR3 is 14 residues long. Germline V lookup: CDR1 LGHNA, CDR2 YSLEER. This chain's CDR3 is CASSQIPGGYTQYF. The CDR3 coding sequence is TGCGCCAGCAGCCAGATACCGGGGGGATATACGCAGTATTTT.

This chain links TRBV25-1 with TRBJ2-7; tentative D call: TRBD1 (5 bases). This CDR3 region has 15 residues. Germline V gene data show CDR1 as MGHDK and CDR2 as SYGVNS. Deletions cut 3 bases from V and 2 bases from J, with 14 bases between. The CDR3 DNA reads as TGTGCCAGCAGTGATGTCACAGGCGGAGCCTACGAGCAGTACTTC. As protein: CASSDVTGGAYEQYF.

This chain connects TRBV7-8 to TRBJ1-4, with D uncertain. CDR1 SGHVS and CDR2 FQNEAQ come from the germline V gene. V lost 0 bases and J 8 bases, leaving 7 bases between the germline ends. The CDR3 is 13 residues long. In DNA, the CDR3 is TGTGCCAGCAGCTTAGCGCATAGGGAAAAACTGTTTTTT. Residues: CASSLAHREKLFF. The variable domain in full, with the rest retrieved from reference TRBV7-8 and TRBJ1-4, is GAGVSQSPRYKVAKRGQDVALRCDPISGHVSLFWYQQALGQGPEFLTYFQNEAQLDKSGLPSDRFFAERPEGSVSTLKIQRTQQEDSAVYLCASSLAHREKLFFGSGTQLSVL.

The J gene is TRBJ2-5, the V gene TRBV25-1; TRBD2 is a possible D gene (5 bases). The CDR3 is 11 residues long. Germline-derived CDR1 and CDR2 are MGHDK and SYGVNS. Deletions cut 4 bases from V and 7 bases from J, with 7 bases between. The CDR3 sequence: CASSAEGTQYF. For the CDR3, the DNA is TGTGCCAGCAGTGCAGAGGGGACCCAGTACTTC.

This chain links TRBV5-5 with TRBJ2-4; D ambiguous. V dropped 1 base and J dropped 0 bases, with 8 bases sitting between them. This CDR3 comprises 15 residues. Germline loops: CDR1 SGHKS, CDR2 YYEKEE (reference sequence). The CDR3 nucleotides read TGTGCCAGCAGCTTGTACGTGGAAGCCAAAAACATTCAGTACTTC. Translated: CASSLYVEAKNIQYF. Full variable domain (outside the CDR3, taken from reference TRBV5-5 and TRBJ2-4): DAGVTQSPTHLIKTRGQQVTLRCSPISGHKSVSWYQQVLGQGPQFIFQYYEKEERGRGNFPDRFSARQFPNYSSELNVNALLLGDSALYLCASSLYVEAKNIQYFGAGTRLSVL.

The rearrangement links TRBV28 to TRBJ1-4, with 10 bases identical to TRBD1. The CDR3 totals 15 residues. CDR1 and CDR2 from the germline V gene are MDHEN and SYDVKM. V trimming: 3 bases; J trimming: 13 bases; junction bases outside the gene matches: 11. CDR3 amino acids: CASSFGGQGPRGLFF. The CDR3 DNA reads TGTGCCAGCAGTTTTGGGGGACAGGGGCCCCGGGGACTGTTTTTT.

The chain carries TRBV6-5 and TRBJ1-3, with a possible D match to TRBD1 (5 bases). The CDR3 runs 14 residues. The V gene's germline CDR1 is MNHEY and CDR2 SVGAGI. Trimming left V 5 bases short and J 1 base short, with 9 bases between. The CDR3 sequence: CASSQGDSGNTIYF. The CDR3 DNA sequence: TGTGCCAGCAGTCAAGGGGATTCTGGAAACACCATATATTTT.